Each of the 26 T cell receptor beta chains below was sequenced from the same sample in a study of T cell responses to AZD1222 COVID-19 vaccine. Data came from immunoSEQ multiplex PCR; TCRdb stores just in-frame clones and leaves some out. The table shows about 100,000 clones, with 87% occurring only once. The specimen comprised peripheral blood, sampled on day 0 of AZD1222 vaccination. The source is an adult in good health.

J is TRBJ1-5 and V is TRBV3-1 (or the pseudogene TRBV3-2), with D unclear. This CDR3 comprises 14 residues. The germline V and J ends were trimmed by 3 bases and 0 bases, with 6 bases remaining between them. Germline CDR1 LGHDT, CDR2 YNNKEL (reference sequence). DNA of the CDR3: TGTGCCAGCAGCCACAGGTATAGCAATCAGCCCCAGCATTTT. This encodes CASSHRYSNQPQHF.

J is TRBJ1-1 and V is TRBV9; D gene unclear. The CDR3 is 15 residues long. V lost 3 bases and J 4 bases, leaving 16 bases between the germline ends. The V gene's germline CDR1 is SGDLS and CDR2 YYNGEE. The DNA for the CDR3 is TGTGCCAGCAGCGCCCATTTAGTGACCGGCACTGAAGCTTTCTTT. Its translation is CASSAHLVTGTEAFF.

V gene TRBV4-3 combines with J gene TRBJ2-5; no clear D. This CDR3 is built from 14 residues. CDR1 LGHNA and CDR2 YSLEER come from the germline V gene. V shed 0 bases and J shed 1 base, with 6 bases lying between them. CDR3 DNA sequence: TGCGCCAGCAGCCAAGACGGCATCCAAGAGACCCAGTACTTC. This sequence encodes CASSQDGIQETQYF.

The chain is built from TRBV6-5 and TRBJ1-2; D might be TRBD1 (6 bases). Between the trimmed V and J ends, which lost 6 bases and 1 base, there was a span of 12 bases. The CDR3 covers 14 residues. Germline V CDR1 and CDR2: MNHEY, SVGAGI. This chain's CDR3 is CASSSGQLNYGYTF. The CDR3 region has the DNA TGTGCCAGCAGCTCCGGACAGCTTAACTATGGCTACACCTTC.

In DNA form, the CDR3 reads TGTGCCAGCAGCCGGGACACCTACGAGCAGTACTTC. Encoded protein: CASSRDTYEQYF. The chain recombines TRBV6-6 with TRBJ2-7; possible D gene TRBD1, 6 bases. The germline V gene has CDR1 MNHNY and CDR2 SVGAGI (reference sequence). This CDR3 has 12 residues. Between the trimmed V and J ends, which lost 6 bases and 2 bases, there was a span of 8 bases.

The rearrangement uses TRBV28 and TRBJ2-2, with a tentative D call TRBD1 (5 bases). Germline CDR1 and CDR2: MDHEN and SYDVKM. This CDR3 spans 13 amino acids. Trimming left V 6 bases short and J 6 bases short, with 11 bases between. In DNA form, the CDR3 reads TGTGCCAGCAGCCTAGGACAACCCGGGGAGCTGTTTTTT. It codes for CASSLGQPGELFF.

The chain recombines TRBV28 with TRBJ2-7; no reliable D call. Germline V gene data show CDR1 as MDHEN and CDR2 as SYDVKM. The CDR3 is 13 amino acids. Trimming took 8 bases from V and 0 from J, leaving 11 bases between them. The CDR3 is CASSRMLSYEQYF. The CDR3 nucleotides read TGTGCCAGCTCCAGGATGCTCTCCTACGAGCAGTACTTC.

This rearrangement joins TRBV7-8 to TRBJ1-5, with D perhaps TRBD1 (6 bases). V lost 6 bases and J lost 7, with 19 bases in between. The CDR3 length is 15 residues. Germline values: CDR1 SGHVS, CDR2 FQNEAQ. The CDR3 region has the DNA TGTGCCAGCAGTTGGGGCGGGGGGCAGGGACAGCCCCAGCATTTT. Residues: CASSWGGGQGQPQHF.

The count of this clone is one. The chain carries TRBV19 and TRBJ1-6; 8 bases are a match to TRBD1. CDR1 LNHDA and CDR2 SQIVND come from the germline V gene (reference sequence). V dropped 3 bases and J dropped 2; count of bases not matched to a gene: 6. The CDR3 runs 17 residues. CDR3 nucleotides: TGTGCCAGTAGTATCCGCCAGGGGGCCGCCTATAATTCACCCCTCCACTTT. Amino acid sequence: CASSIRQGAAYNSPLHF.

The chain couples TRBV30 to TRBJ1-6, with 7 positions matching TRBD1. The trim removed 5 bases at V and 9 bases at J, leaving 4 bases unmatched. CDR1 and CDR2 (germline): GTSNPN, SVGIG (reference sequence). This CDR3 comprises 12 residues. The CDR3 reads CAWDRGRSPLHF. For the CDR3, the DNA is TGTGCCTGGGATAGGGGGCGTTCACCCCTCCACTTT.

The chain links TRBV2 to TRBJ1-6; D possibly corresponds to TRBD1 (5 bases). V dropped 6 bases and J dropped 7 bases, with 16 bases sitting between them. The CDR3 length is 15 residues. Germline CDR1 is SNHLY and CDR2 is FYNNEI. CDR3: CASRWEPGQNSPLHF. The CDR3 nucleotides read TGTGCCAGCAGATGGGAGCCAGGGCAAAATTCACCCCTCCACTTT. The variable domain in full, with the rest retrieved from reference TRBV2 and TRBJ1-6, is EPEVTQTPSHQVTQMGQEVILRCVPISNHLYFYWYRQILGQKVEFLVSFYNNEISEKSEIFDDQFSVERPDGSNFTLKIRSTKLEDSAMYFCASRWEPGQNSPLHFGNGTRLTVT.

This clone was seen a handful of times. This chain connects TRBV28 to TRBJ1-1; D gene ambiguous. CDR1 is MDHEN and CDR2 is SYDVKM in the germline V gene. The CDR3 consists of 12 residues. Trimming took 3 bases from V and 6 from J, leaving 8 bases between them. For the CDR3, the DNA is TGTGCCAGCAGTTTGGGTAGGGCTGAAGCTTTCTTT. It encodes CASSLGRAEAFF.

This chain uses TRBV29-1 with TRBJ1-4; D perhaps matches TRBD1 (6 bases). CDR3 length equals 13 residues. Deletions cut 7 bases from V and 4 bases from J, with 13 bases between. Germline V lookup: CDR1 SQVTM, CDR2 ANQGSEA. The CDR3 sequence: CSATTGGNEKLFF. The DNA for the CDR3 is TGCAGCGCAACGACAGGAGGTAATGAAAAACTGTTTTTT.

The J gene is TRBJ2-1, the V gene TRBV18; 9 bases agree with TRBD2. Looked up from germline, CDR1 is KGHSH and CDR2 is LQKENI. J lost 0 bases, V lost 3 bases, and 6 bases had no gene match. The CDR3 is 17 residues long. The CDR3 region has the DNA TGTGCCAGCTCACCGGGAAGCGGGGGGCTCTCCTACAATGAGCAGTTCTTC. This codes for CASSPGSGGLSYNEQFF.

The V call is TRBV11-3, the J call TRBJ2-1; tentatively, D is TRBD2 (6 bases). CDR1 is SGHNT and CDR2 is YENEEA in the germline V gene. The germline V and J ends were trimmed by 1 base and 10 bases, with 14 bases remaining between them. This CDR3 has 14 amino acids. The CDR3 coding sequence is TGTGCCAGCAGCTTAGGTCCCGGGGGTCGCGAGCAGTTCTTC. This gives the protein CASSLGPGGREQFF.

The rearrangement links TRBV29-1 to TRBJ2-7; no reliable D call. V was pared by 4 bases and J by 3 bases, with 7 bases between. The length of the CDR3 is 11 residues. Germline values: CDR1 SQVTM, CDR2 ANQGSEA. CDR3 protein: CSVGVSYEQYF. The CDR3 DNA reads TGCAGCGTTGGAGTAAGCTACGAGCAGTACTTC.

This sequence joins TRBV4-2 and TRBJ2-2; D might be TRBD1 (5 bases). Trimming removed 6 bases at V and 2 bases at J, with 19 bases between. The germline gives CDR1 LGHNA, CDR2 YNFKEQ. The CDR3 has 17 residues. DNA for the CDR3: TGTGCCAGCAGGTCAGGGTCGTCCCTGGGTAACACCGGGGAGCTGTTTTTT. Amino acid sequence: CASRSGSSLGNTGELFF.

This clone has a handful of counts. The chain joins TRBV6-6 to TRBJ2-2; maybe TRBD1 (6 bases). The CDR3 has 16 residues. Germline V lookup: CDR1 MNHNY, CDR2 SVGAGI (reference sequence). Trimming removed 0 bases at V and 4 bases at J, with 12 bases between. CDR3 sequence: CASSYSIQGGTGELFF. CDR3 DNA: TGTGCCAGCAGTTACTCGATACAAGGGGGCACCGGGGAGCTGTTTTTT.

This sequence joins TRBV24-1 and TRBJ2-3; D not resolved. V was shortened by 4 bases and J by 3 bases, with 10 bases between the two germline ends. Per the germline V gene, CDR1 is KGHDR and CDR2 is SFDVKD. This CDR3 comprises 14 residues. This CDR3 is CATSESWGTDTQYF. The CDR3 DNA reads TGTGCCACCAGTGAAAGCTGGGGAACAGATACGCAGTATTTT.

This clone was observed a single time. The V call is TRBV7-8, the J call TRBJ2-7; D possibly matches TRBD1 or TRBD2 (5 bases each). CDR3 length equals 17 residues. V gave up 0 bases and J gave up 3 bases, with 18 bases separating them. In germline, CDR1 is SGHVS, CDR2 FQNEAQ. CDR3 loop: CASSLAREGVGGYEQYF. The CDR3 coding sequence is TGTGCCAGCAGCTTAGCGCGTGAAGGGGTTGGGGGCTACGAGCAGTACTTC.

The CDR3 loop reads CASSQGLHSPLHF. The DNA of the CDR3 is TGTGCCAGCAGCCAGGGACTCCATTCACCCCTCCACTTT. This rearrangement joins TRBV7-3 to TRBJ1-6, with D perhaps TRBD1 (5 bases). This CDR3 contains 13 residues. V shed 5 bases and J shed 8 bases, with 10 bases lying between them. The germline gives CDR1 SGHTA, CDR2 FQGTGA.

The rearrangement links TRBV6-5 to TRBJ1-2; D is possibly TRBD1 (5 bases). V was cut by 5 bases and J by 5 bases, with 15 bases left in between. This CDR3 contains 14 residues. Looked up from germline, CDR1 is MNHEY and CDR2 is SVGAGI. The CDR3 reads CASSRDGSSYGYTF. The CDR3 region has the DNA TGTGCCAGCAGTCGGGACGGGAGCTCGTATGGCTACACCTTC.

V usage is TRBV6-5 and J usage is TRBJ1-5, with D hard to call. The CDR3 is 12 amino acids. Trimming left V 10 bases short and J 0 bases short, with 7 bases between. In germline, CDR1 is MNHEY, CDR2 SVGAGI. The CDR3 reads CATCNSNQPQHF. For the CDR3, the DNA is TGTGCCACATGCAATAGCAATCAGCCCCAGCATTTT.

In this sample, this clone turned up once. The chain couples TRBV7-9 to TRBJ2-5; D is ambiguous. The CDR3 is made up of 13 amino acids. Trimming took off 8 bases at V and 1 base at J, with 11 bases between the two ends. The germline gives CDR1 SEHNR, CDR2 FQNEAQ (reference sequence). The CDR3 bases are TGTGCCAGCGCTCGGTCGGTCCAAGAGACCCAGTACTTC. This encodes CASARSVQETQYF.

The V call is TRBV19, the J call TRBJ1-1; 9 bases fit TRBD1. Germline V gene data show CDR1 as LNHDA and CDR2 as SQIVND (reference sequence). There are 15 residues in the CDR3. V shed 8 bases, J shed 4 bases, and the junction held 11 bases outside the gene matches. CDR3: CASFPGGQGTTEAFF. CDR3 nucleotides: TGTGCCAGTTTCCCCGGGGGACAGGGAACCACTGAAGCTTTCTTT.

This chain connects TRBV2 to TRBJ2-7, with 7 bases lining up with TRBD1. The germline V gene encodes CDR1 SNHLY and CDR2 FYNNEI. The CDR3 is made up of 14 amino acids. V gave up 5 bases and J gave up 0 bases; unmatched junction bases: 4. CDR3 DNA: TGTGCCAGCAGTAAACAGGGGTTCTCCTACGAGCAGTACTTC. This encodes CASSKQGFSYEQYF.